The clone carrying this TCR beta chain is a singleton in its sample. The data were produced by immunoSEQ multiplex PCR, yet TCRdb's version contains in-frame clones alone and is incomplete. The sample records 200,000 to 300,000 clones, approximately 85% being singletons. This sample was taken from a study of blood T cell repertoires in COVID-19. The wider study: T cells, B-cell-depleted T cells, or PBMCs provided the cDNA or gDNA that served as material.

Seattle researchers signed up patients amid active infection and tracked them longitudinally. V dropped 0 bases and J dropped 5 bases, with 7 bases sitting between them. Germline CDR1 is SGDLS and CDR2 is YYNGEE. The CDR3 has 13 residues. This clonotype originated in a man in his forties or fifties with COVID-19, enrolled during active disease. The sample consisted of peripheral blood. The chain combines TRBV9 with TRBJ2-3; D is possibly TRBD2 (6 bases). As DNA, the CDR3 is TGTGCCAGCAGCGTAGGGGGGGAAGATACGCAGTATTTT. Protein product: CASSVGGEDTQYF.